Listed below are T cell receptor beta chains from one sample, sequenced in a study of CD8+ T cells in alopecia areata. Repertoires were generated with immunoSEQ multiplex PCR, while TCRdb's copy carries only in-frame clones and drops some. This sample has over 200,000 clones; around 62% occur once, and the top ten carry less than 0.6%. The specimen comprised CD4+ T cells sorted from blood, sampled at week 0. These receptors originate from a human donor with alopecia areata. CDR3s include the opening cysteine and the closing phenylalanine or tryptophan. Fields, in order: D gene, J gene, V gene, clone size, CDR3 DNA, CDR3 protein. A D gene is named only where the DNA matches it firmly. Clone size, where shown, is once, few, many, or a class for clones that have expanded.

D gene: -; J gene: TRBJ2-3; V gene: TRBV18; clone size: -; CDR3 DNA: TGTGCCAGCTCACCATTCTCTTCGGGTCGGACGTTCTACACAGATACGCAGTATTTT; CDR3 protein: CASSPFSSGRTFYTDTQYF
D gene: -; J gene: TRBJ2-3; V gene: TRBV14; clone size: few; CDR3 DNA: TGTGCCAGCAGCCAAGGGGCAGTTCGCCATACGCAGTATTTT; CDR3 protein: CASSQGAVRHTQYF
D gene: -; J gene: TRBJ1-6; V gene: TRBV30; clone size: few; CDR3 DNA: TGTGCCTCCCGGGACATCCATAATTCACCCCTCCACTTT; CDR3 protein: CASRDIHNSPLHF
D gene: -; J gene: TRBJ2-7; V gene: TRBV10-2; clone size: -; CDR3 DNA: TGCGCCAGCCAGGGCCGCGAGCAGTACTTC; CDR3 protein: CASQGREQYF
D gene: -; J gene: TRBJ1-1; V gene: TRBV5-1; clone size: -; CDR3 DNA: TGCGCCAGCAGCGCCTCGGGGAACACTGAAGCTTTCTTT; CDR3 protein: CASSASGNTEAFF
D gene: -; J gene: TRBJ2-7; V gene: TRBV15; clone size: -; CDR3 DNA: TGTGCCACCAGCAGATTTGGACCCGATAACTACGAGCAGTACTTC; CDR3 protein: CATSRFGPDNYEQYF
D gene: TRBD1; J gene: TRBJ1-5; V gene: TRBV30; clone size: -; CDR3 DNA: TGTGCCTGGGCTAGAAACAGGGGCCCTCAGCCCCAGCATTTT; CDR3 protein: CAWARNRGPQPQHF
D gene: TRBD1; J gene: TRBJ1-1; V gene: TRBV6-1; clone size: -; CDR3 DNA: TGTGCCAGCTCAGGACAGGGAGGAAACACTGAAGCTTTCTTT; CDR3 protein: CASSGQGGNTEAFF
D gene: TRBD2; J gene: TRBJ2-3; V gene: TRBV7-2; clone size: few; CDR3 DNA: TGTGCCAGCAGCTTACCGGGACTAGCAGCAGATACGCAGTATTTT; CDR3 protein: CASSLPGLAADTQYF
D gene: TRBD1; J gene: TRBJ2-1; V gene: TRBV30; clone size: -; CDR3 DNA: TGTGCCTGGGACGGACAGGCAATTTACAATGAGCAGTTCTTC; CDR3 protein: CAWDGQAIYNEQFF
D gene: -; J gene: TRBJ1-2; V gene: TRBV18; clone size: -; CDR3 DNA: TGTGCCAGCTCACCATCCGAGGACCGTGGCTACACCTTC; CDR3 protein: CASSPSEDRGYTF
D gene: TRBD2; J gene: TRBJ2-1; V gene: TRBV2; clone size: -; CDR3 DNA: TGTGCCAGCCTCCGGATTAGCGGGGGTAATGAGCAGTTCTTC; CDR3 protein: CASLRISGGNEQFF
D gene: TRBD2; J gene: TRBJ2-5; V gene: TRBV29-1; clone size: many; CDR3 DNA: TGCAGCGTTGCTCGCGGGAGGGCCCAGGAGACCCAGTACTTC; CDR3 protein: CSVARGRAQETQYF
D gene: TRBD1; J gene: TRBJ1-1; V gene: TRBV7-2; clone size: -; CDR3 DNA: TGTGCCAGCACCGAAAACAGGGGTATGACTGAAGCTTTCTTT; CDR3 protein: CASTENRGMTEAFF
D gene: TRBD2; J gene: TRBJ2-1; V gene: TRBV7-9; clone size: -; CDR3 DNA: TGTGCCAGCAGCTTAGCTCTAGCGGGAGGGCGTGACAATGAGCAGTTCTTC; CDR3 protein: CASSLALAGGRDNEQFF
D gene: -; J gene: TRBJ2-3; V gene: TRBV7-2; clone size: -; CDR3 DNA: TGTGCCAGCAGCTTAGCGCTCGCAGGGTCGGGAGATACGCAGTATTTT; CDR3 protein: CASSLALAGSGDTQYF
D gene: -; J gene: TRBJ2-1; V gene: TRBV5-1; clone size: -; CDR3 DNA: TGCGCCAGCAGCTTGGCCGGAAGAAATGAGCAGTTCTTC; CDR3 protein: CASSLAGRNEQFF
D gene: TRBD1; J gene: TRBJ2-1; V gene: TRBV6-5; clone size: few; CDR3 DNA: TGTGCCAGCAGTCTGGGACAGGGCTATTACAATGAGCAGTTCTTC; CDR3 protein: CASSLGQGYYNEQFF
D gene: TRBD1; J gene: TRBJ2-5; V gene: TRBV7-9; clone size: -; CDR3 DNA: TGTGCCAGCAGGGCCGGGACAGTCCAAGAGACCCAGTACTTC; CDR3 protein: CASRAGTVQETQYF
D gene: -; J gene: TRBJ2-1; V gene: TRBV7-9; clone size: -; CDR3 DNA: TGTGCCAGCAGCTTAGAGCAAGGTCTAGGTGAGCAGTTCTTC; CDR3 protein: CASSLEQGLGEQFF
D gene: TRBD1; J gene: TRBJ2-1; V gene: TRBV11-2; clone size: -; CDR3 DNA: TGTGCCAGCAGGAGACAGGGGAGCGGCAATGAGCAGTTCTTC; CDR3 protein: CASRRQGSGNEQFF
D gene: -; J gene: TRBJ2-2; V gene: TRBV15; clone size: -; CDR3 DNA: TGTGCCACCAGCAGAGGAGAGGGGCGAGGCCCGAACACCGGGGAGCTGTTTTTT; CDR3 protein: CATSRGEGRGPNTGELFF
D gene: TRBD1; J gene: TRBJ2-2; V gene: TRBV5-1; clone size: -; CDR3 DNA: TGCGCCAGCAGCTCTGGGACAGGGGCGAACACCGGGGAGCTGTTTTTT; CDR3 protein: CASSSGTGANTGELFF
D gene: -; J gene: TRBJ1-1; V gene: TRBV5-1; clone size: -; CDR3 DNA: TGCGCCAGCAGCGCCGATAACATGAACACTGAAGCTTTCTTT; CDR3 protein: CASSADNMNTEAFF
D gene: -; J gene: TRBJ2-1; V gene: TRBV30; clone size: -; CDR3 DNA: TGTGCCTGGAGGGAAAGAGGACAGGGACTAGGGTACAATGAGCAGTTCTTC; CDR3 protein: CAWRERGQGLGYNEQFF
D gene: -; J gene: TRBJ1-2; V gene: TRBV6-5; clone size: -; CDR3 DNA: TGTGCCAGCCGGGCGAGGTTGGGTGGCTACACCTTC; CDR3 protein: CASRARLGGYTF
D gene: -; J gene: TRBJ2-6; V gene: TRBV5-1; clone size: -; CDR3 DNA: TGCGCCAGCAGCTTAGGGCATCCTGGAGGGGCCAACGTCCTGACTTTC; CDR3 protein: CASSLGHPGGANVLTF
D gene: -; J gene: TRBJ2-7; V gene: TRBV28; clone size: few; CDR3 DNA: TGTGCCAGCACCACCTCAGGGACGGGAGTGGAGCAGTACTTC; CDR3 protein: CASTTSGTGVEQYF
D gene: TRBD1; J gene: TRBJ1-5; V gene: TRBV2; clone size: many; CDR3 DNA: TGTGCCAGCAAACGAGGGACAGATCAGCCCCAGCATTTT; CDR3 protein: CASKRGTDQPQHF
D gene: -; J gene: TRBJ2-5; V gene: TRBV9; clone size: -; CDR3 DNA: TGTGCCAGCAGCGTAGGGGGCGGGACCCCCCAAGAGACCCAGTACTTC; CDR3 protein: CASSVGGGTPQETQYF
D gene: -; J gene: TRBJ1-5; V gene: TRBV15; clone size: -; CDR3 DNA: TGTGCCACCAGCAGAGATGGCAATCAGCCCCAGCATTTT; CDR3 protein: CATSRDGNQPQHF
D gene: -; J gene: TRBJ1-1; V gene: TRBV29-1; clone size: -; CDR3 DNA: TGCAGCGTTTCCACCCTCCAGGTCAGGGAAGCTTTCTTT; CDR3 protein: CSVSTLQVREAFF
D gene: TRBD1; J gene: TRBJ2-7; V gene: TRBV4-2; clone size: -; CDR3 DNA: TGTGCCAGCAGCCGCGAGAGTCGGACAGGGGCGTACGAGCAGTACTTC; CDR3 protein: CASSRESRTGAYEQYF
D gene: TRBD1; J gene: TRBJ2-7; V gene: TRBV6-5; clone size: -; CDR3 DNA: TGTGCCAGCAGTTACTCGAGGGGACAGGGACTCTACGAGCAGTACTTC; CDR3 protein: CASSYSRGQGLYEQYF
D gene: TRBD1; J gene: TRBJ2-5; V gene: TRBV29-1; clone size: -; CDR3 DNA: TGCAGCGTTGAGTGGACAGGGGGCAGGGAGACCCAGTACTTC; CDR3 protein: CSVEWTGGRETQYF
D gene: TRBD1; J gene: TRBJ1-5; V gene: TRBV30; clone size: -; CDR3 DNA: TGTGCCTGGAGTCTGACAGGGTCCAATCAGCCCCAGCATTTT; CDR3 protein: CAWSLTGSNQPQHF